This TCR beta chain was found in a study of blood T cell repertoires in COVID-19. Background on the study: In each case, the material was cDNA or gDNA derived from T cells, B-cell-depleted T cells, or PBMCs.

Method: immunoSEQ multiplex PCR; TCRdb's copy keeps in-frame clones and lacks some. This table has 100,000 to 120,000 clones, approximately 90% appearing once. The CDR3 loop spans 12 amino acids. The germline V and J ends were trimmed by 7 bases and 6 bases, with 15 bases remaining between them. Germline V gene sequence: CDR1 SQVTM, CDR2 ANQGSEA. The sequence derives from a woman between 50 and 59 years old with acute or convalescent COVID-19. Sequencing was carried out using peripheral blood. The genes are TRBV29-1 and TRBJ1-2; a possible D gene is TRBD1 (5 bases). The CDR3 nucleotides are TGCAGCGCTCAGCACAGGAGAGATGGCTACACCTTC. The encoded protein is CSAQHRRDGYTF.